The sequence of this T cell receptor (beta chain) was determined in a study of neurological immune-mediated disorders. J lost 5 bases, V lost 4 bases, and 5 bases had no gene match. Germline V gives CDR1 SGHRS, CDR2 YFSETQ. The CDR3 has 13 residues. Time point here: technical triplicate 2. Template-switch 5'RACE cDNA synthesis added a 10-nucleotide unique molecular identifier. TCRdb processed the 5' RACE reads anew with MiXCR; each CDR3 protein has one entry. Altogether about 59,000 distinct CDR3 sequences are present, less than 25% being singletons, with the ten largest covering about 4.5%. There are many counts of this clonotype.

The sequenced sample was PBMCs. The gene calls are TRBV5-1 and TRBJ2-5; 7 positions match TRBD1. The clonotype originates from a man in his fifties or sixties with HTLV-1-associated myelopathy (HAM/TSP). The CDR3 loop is CASSPTGQETQYF. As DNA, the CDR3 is TGCGCCAGCAGCCCGACAGGGCAGGAGACCCAGTACTTC.